Below, 19 T cell receptor beta chains from the same sample are listed, as sequenced in a study of cytomegalovirus exposure and HLA in healthy donors. The data were produced by immunoSEQ multiplex PCR, yet TCRdb's version contains in-frame clones alone and is incomplete. The sample lists hundreds of thousands of clones; roughly 88% were seen once. Sequencing was carried out using PBMCs. The receptors stem from a young woman in good health and CMV-seronegative.

This sequence joins TRBV18 and TRBJ2-1; D not certain. Trimming left V 4 bases short and J 3 bases short, with 4 bases between. From germline, CDR1 is KGHSH and CDR2 LQKENI. The CDR3 extends over 12 amino acids. In nucleotides, the CDR3 is TGTGCCAGCTCACTAGTCTACAATGAGCAGTTCTTC. It translates to CASSLVYNEQFF. Supplemented by reference TRBV18 and TRBJ2-1, the full variable domain reads NAGVMQNPRHLVRRRGQEARLRCSPMKGHSHVYWYRQLPEEGLKFMVYLQKENIIDESGMPKERFSAEFPKEGPSILRIQQVVRGDSAAYFCASSLVYNEQFFGPGTRLTVL.

This clone is a singleton in its sample. The V call is TRBV6-6, the J call TRBJ2-1; 9 nucleotides agree with TRBD1. V trimming: 6 bases; J trimming: 5 bases; junction bases outside the gene matches: 8. The CDR3 covers 15 residues. Germline CDR1 MNHNY, CDR2 SVGAGI (reference sequence). CDR3 nucleotide sequence: TGTGCCAGCAGCCAGCGGACAGGGGATGACAATGAGCAGTTCTTC. It is translated as CASSQRTGDDNEQFF.

The chain uses TRBV5-1 and TRBJ2-1, with TRBD2 matching over 10 bases. CDR1 is SGHRS and CDR2 is YFSETQ in the germline V gene. The V gene end was trimmed by 1 base and the J gene end by 0 bases; junction bases not matched to a gene: 7. The CDR3 has 18 amino acids. CDR3 in DNA: TGCGCCAGCAGCTTGTTAGCTAGCGGGAGCAGCTCCTACAATGAGCAGTTCTTC. Its translation is CASSLLASGSSSYNEQFF.

This rearrangement joins TRBV28 to TRBJ1-5; possibly TRBD1 for D (5 bases). CDR3 length: 14 amino acids. Trimming removed 7 bases at V and 4 bases at J, with 14 bases between. Germline V gives CDR1 MDHEN, CDR2 SYDVKM. The CDR3 DNA is TGTGCCAGCATGTCCGGCGGGACTAATCAGCCCCAGCATTTT. Translating it yields CASMSGGTNQPQHF.

The chain couples TRBV27 to TRBJ1-2; the match to TRBD1 covers 7 bases. V gave up 2 bases and J gave up 4 bases; unmatched junction bases: 7. The V gene's germline CDR1 is MNHEY and CDR2 SMNVEV (reference sequence). The CDR3 runs to 15 residues. CDR3 amino acids: CASSLVAGGSYGYTF. The CDR3 bases are TGTGCCAGCAGTTTAGTGGCAGGGGGAAGCTATGGCTACACCTTC.

The V and J genes are TRBV28 and TRBJ1-1, with D unresolved. The V gene's germline CDR1 is MDHEN and CDR2 SYDVKM. The CDR3 extends over 11 amino acids. Trimming shortened V by 3 bases and J by 7 bases, and 6 bases separated the two germline ends. The CDR3 region has the DNA TGTGCCAGCAGTTTCTCGTATGAAGCTTTCTTT. Protein: CASSFSYEAFF.

This clone was picked up a small number of times. Within the sample, other DNA sequences also encode this same CDR3. This chain links TRBV9 with TRBJ2-2; weak D call: TRBD2 (6 bases). V lost 2 bases to trimming and J lost 2 bases, with 7 bases between them. CDR3 length: 14 amino acids. Germline lookup yields CDR1 SGDLS and CDR2 YYNGEE. The CDR3 here is CASSVGGNTGELFF. DNA of the CDR3: TGTGCCAGCAGCGTGGGGGGAAACACCGGGGAGCTGTTTTTT.

The chain combines TRBV11-2 with TRBJ2-3; D gene ambiguous. V lost 6 bases and J 5 bases, leaving 6 bases between the germline ends. The CDR3 length is 11 residues. The germline V gene has CDR1 SGHAT and CDR2 FQNNGV. Here the CDR3 reads CASSPVDTQYF. The CDR3 coding sequence is TGTGCCAGCAGTCCCGTAGATACGCAGTATTTT. Full variable domain (rest looked up from reference TRBV11-2 and TRBJ2-3): EAGVAQSPRYKIIEKRQSVAFWCNPISGHATLYWYQQILGQGPKLLIQFQNNGVVDDSQLPKDRFSAERLKGVDSTLKIQPAKLEDSAVYLCASSPVDTQYFGPGTRLTVL.

This clone has just one count. The V and J genes are TRBV28 and TRBJ1-1; D perhaps matches TRBD1 (6 bases). Germline-derived CDR1 and CDR2 are MDHEN and SYDVKM. The CDR3 is made up of 16 amino acids. V gave up 6 bases and J gave up 0 bases, with 17 bases separating them. This CDR3 reads CASRTGTGTMNTEAFF. CDR3 nucleotide sequence: TGTGCCAGCAGGACTGGTACAGGGACAATGAACACTGAAGCTTTCTTT.

V is TRBV27 and J is TRBJ2-1, with 9 bases identical to TRBD2. The CDR3 contains 11 residues. J lost 15 bases, V lost 6 bases, and 6 bases had no gene match. Per germline, CDR1 MNHEY and CDR2 SMNVEV (reference sequence). The CDR3 is CASSLAGRRFF. The CDR3, as DNA: TGTGCCAGCAGCCTAGCGGGAAGGCGGTTCTTC.

The V gene is TRBV29-1, the J gene TRBJ2-3; D perhaps matches TRBD1 (5 bases). This CDR3 region has 14 residues. Trimming removed 4 bases at V and 2 bases at J, with 13 bases between. CDR1 is SQVTM, CDR2 ANQGSEA, per germline. The CDR3 reads CSVGFRQITDTQYF. The CDR3 nucleotides read TGCAGCGTTGGGTTTCGACAGATCACAGATACGCAGTATTTT.

J is TRBJ2-1 and V is TRBV4-2; D ambiguous. V was cut by 0 bases and J by 3 bases, with 15 bases left in between. The CDR3 totals 17 residues. The germline V gene encodes CDR1 LGHNA and CDR2 YNFKEQ. The CDR3 DNA reads TGTGCCAGCAGCCAAGATGTCCTAGTTATAGTCTACAATGAGCAGTTCTTC. Its translation is CASSQDVLVIVYNEQFF.

This chain uses TRBV27 with TRBJ1-4, with TRBD1 as a possible D gene (6 bases). The ends were cut back, 5 bases at V and 6 bases at J, with 10 bases in the middle. The CDR3 consists of 13 residues. Germline assignment: CDR1 MNHEY and CDR2 SMNVEV (reference sequence). The chain's CDR3 is CASSPTGDEKLFF. CDR3 sequence (DNA): TGTGCCAGCAGTCCGACAGGTGATGAAAAACTGTTTTTT.

Remarks on this clone: Other DNA sequences in this specimen translate into the identical CDR3. V is TRBV9 and J is TRBJ1-3; 9 bases fit TRBD1. The CDR3 consists of 15 residues. The V segment lost 2 bases and the J segment 0 bases; nucleotides outside the gene matches: 0. Looked up from germline, CDR1 is SGDLS and CDR2 is YYNGEE. DNA of the CDR3: TGTGCCAGCAGCGTGGGACAGGGCTCTGGAAACACCATATATTTT. Translating it yields CASSVGQGSGNTIYF.

The chain has TRBV7-8 and TRBJ1-4, with D maybe TRBD1 (6 bases). Per germline, CDR1 SGHVS and CDR2 FQNEAQ. The CDR3 runs to 15 residues. V gave up 2 bases and J gave up 7 bases, with 14 bases separating them. In DNA, the CDR3 is TGTGCCAGCAGCTTAAAAGGCAGGGGTGGTGAAAAACTGTTTTTT. Protein sequence: CASSLKGRGGEKLFF.

This rearrangement joins TRBV7-2 to TRBJ2-7, with a tentative D call TRBD1 (6 bases). The CDR3 spans 15 residues. Germline V gene data show CDR1 as SGHTA and CDR2 as FQGNSA. Deletions cut 5 bases from V and 6 bases from J, with 20 bases between. The CDR3: CASSPWGLGVGEQYF. The DNA of the CDR3 is TGTGCCAGCAGCCCCTGGGGGCTAGGAGTTGGCGAGCAGTACTTC.

The chain links TRBV28 to TRBJ2-7; D not resolved. This CDR3 spans 12 amino acids. Germline-derived CDR1 and CDR2 are MDHEN and SYDVKM. V lost 11 bases, J lost 6 bases, and 17 bases lay in between. The CDR3 nucleotides are TGTGCCGTAAAACTGCCTAGTAGCGAGCAGTACTTC. It specifies CAVKLPSSEQYF.

This clone was recorded once. The chain carries TRBV27 and TRBJ2-1; 9 nucleotides match TRBD1. With 2 bases clipped from V and 9 bases from J, the junction kept 11 bases outside the gene matches. The CDR3 runs to 16 residues. Germline values: CDR1 MNHEY, CDR2 SMNVEV (reference sequence). CDR3 nucleotide sequence: TGTGCCAGCAGTTTAGGGGGACAGGGCCCCCAGGGTGAGCAGTTCTTC. Translated, it gives CASSLGGQGPQGEQFF.

The chain uses TRBV5-6 and TRBJ2-5, with 12 bases identical to TRBD2. CDR3 length equals 18 residues. CDR1 is SGHDT and CDR2 is YYEEEE in the germline V gene. The junction had 12 bases not matched to a gene; V was cut back by 2 bases and J by 4 bases. The DNA of the CDR3 is TGTGCCAGCAGCTTAGCCGGGACTAGCGGGCCTAAGGGAGAGACCCAGTACTTC. Encoded protein: CASSLAGTSGPKGETQYF.